This T cell receptor (beta chain) was found in a study of T cells after yellow fever vaccination. Findings and caveats of the study: The CD4 and CD8 compartments had a small share of their clonotypes in common. The secondary response showed a weaker magnitude and a faster peak, day 5 versus 15. The presence of abundant clonotypes contaminating from the bulk population was possible in FACS-sorted repertoires.

Notes on this clonotype: What it binds is not known.

This CDR3 is 15 amino acids long. Per germline, CDR1 MDHEN and CDR2 SYDVKM. Trimming took off 3 bases at V and 4 bases at J, with 12 bases between the two ends. In TCRdb, the 5' RACE reads were re-called with MiXCR into one record per CDR3 protein. The sample records some 560,000 distinct CDR3 sequences, 17% being singletons. This chain connects TRBV28 to TRBJ2-2; a weak D match, TRBD2 (6 bases). The sequencing here drew on PBMCs, taken 4 to 5 days after the first yellow fever vaccination. The sequence came from a man between 18 and 35 years old who received the YFV17D yellow fever vaccine. CDR3 protein: CASSFLLASTGELFF. CDR3 DNA: TGTGCCAGCAGTTTTTTACTAGCCTCCACCGGGGAGCTGTTTTTT.